The 24 T cell receptor beta chains below were found in one sample sequenced in a study of T cell responses to AZD1222 COVID-19 vaccine. Generated by immunoSEQ multiplex PCR, the TCRdb table keeps only in-frame clones and is missing some. This table holds some 120,000 clones, approximately 90% found once. Sequenced material: peripheral blood, taken 28 days after the second AZD1222 dose. The receptors stem from an adult who received the AZD1222 COVID-19 vaccine.

V usage is TRBV6-1 and J usage is TRBJ1-6, with D possibly TRBD1 on 6 matching bases. V was pared by 4 bases and J by 4 bases, with 17 bases between. The germline V gene has CDR1 MNHNS and CDR2 SASEGT. The CDR3 runs 17 residues. CDR3 in DNA: TGTGCCAGCAGTGGACCGGACAGCCAAGCATATAATTCACCCCTCCACTTT. Translation gives CASSGPDSQAYNSPLHF.

The chain has TRBV10-3 and TRBJ2-1; D is uncertain. This CDR3 has 14 amino acids. CDR1 and CDR2 from the germline V gene are ENHRY and SYGVKD. V was cut by 2 bases and J by 4 bases, with 9 bases left in between. The CDR3 DNA reads TGTGCCATCAGTGAGGACGGGCAATACAATGAGCAGTTCTTC. Amino acid sequence: CAISEDGQYNEQFF.

In its sample, this clone was seen once. The chain carries TRBV7-7 and TRBJ2-1; TRBD2 matches 13 bases. The CDR3 covers 15 residues. Looked up from germline, CDR1 is SSHAT and CDR2 is FNYEAQ (reference sequence). With 3 bases clipped from V and 9 bases from J, the junction kept 5 bases outside the gene matches. CDR3 sequence: CASSFGTSGNGEQFF. CDR3 nucleotides: TGTGCCAGCAGCTTTGGGACTAGCGGGAATGGTGAGCAGTTCTTC.

This clone occurred a few times. This sequence joins TRBV24-1 and TRBJ1-1, with 9 positions matching TRBD1. The CDR3 runs to 13 residues. The J segment lost 1 base and the V segment lost 7 bases, leaving 0 bases of the junction unmatched. CDR1 and CDR2 from the germline V gene are KGHDR and SFDVKD. The chain's CDR3 is CATRDRGNTEAFF. The CDR3, as DNA: TGTGCCACCAGGGACAGGGGGAACACTGAAGCTTTCTTT.

On this clone: One end of the junction varies from germline; a read error may be responsible. CDR3 nucleotide sequence: TGTGCCAGCAGTGGGGCGGACAGGGCTAACTATGGTTACACCTTC. Protein sequence: CASSGADRANYGYTF. The chain has TRBV28 and TRBJ1-2, with 8 bases fitting TRBD1. CDR3 length: 15 amino acids. Germline CDR1 is MDHEN and CDR2 is SYDVKM.

The rearrangement uses TRBV12-3 or TRBV12-4 and TRBJ2-3; the D is unclear. CDR3 length equals 11 residues. Between the trimmed V and J ends, which lost 5 bases and 4 bases, there was a span of 4 bases. The CDR3 spells CASSVADTQYF. CDR3 sequence (DNA): TGTGCCAGCAGTGTCGCAGATACGCAGTATTTT.

The chain combines TRBV5-1 with TRBJ2-7; TRBD2 matches at 10 bases. The germline V gene encodes CDR1 SGHRS and CDR2 YFSETQ. There are 14 residues in the CDR3. V was pared by 0 bases and J by 3 bases, with 0 bases of the junction left unmatched. The CDR3 DNA follows: TGCGCCAGCAGCTTGGGGACTAGCGGCTACGAGCAGTACTTC. Amino acid sequence: CASSLGTSGYEQYF.

The genes are TRBV7-9 and TRBJ1-6; weak D call: TRBD1 (6 bases). The CDR3 has 13 amino acids. Trimming cost V 10 bases and J 7 bases, with 14 bases left between them. Germline loops: CDR1 SEHNR, CDR2 FQNEAQ (reference sequence). CDR3 nucleotide sequence: TGTGCCACCAACCGGGACACCAATTCACCCCTCCACTTT. It is translated as CATNRDTNSPLHF.

The V gene is TRBV11-2, the J gene TRBJ1-1; TRBD1 is a possible D gene (5 bases). The V and J ends lost 1 base and 4 bases respectively, with 22 bases between them. CDR3 length: 18 amino acids. Germline CDR1 and CDR2: SGHAT and FQNNGV. CDR3: CASSLVAGLLKGGTEAFF. DNA for the CDR3: TGTGCCAGCAGCTTAGTGGCAGGGCTATTGAAGGGCGGCACTGAAGCTTTCTTT.

The rearrangement links TRBV14 to TRBJ1-1; no clear D gene. The CDR3 extends over 15 amino acids. Trimming removed 0 bases from V and 4 bases from J, with 12 bases in between. In germline, CDR1 is SGHDN, CDR2 FVKESK. CDR3 sequence (DNA): TGTGCCAGCAGCCAAGAGGGAGCGATGAGCACTGAAGCTTTCTTT. Residues: CASSQEGAMSTEAFF. The whole variable domain, filled in from reference TRBV14 and TRBJ1-1, reads EAGVTQFPSHSVIEKGQTVTLRCDPISGHDNLYWYRRVMGKEIKFLLHFVKESKQDESGMPNNRFLAERTGGTYSTLKVQPAELEDSGVYFCASSQEGAMSTEAFFGQGTRLTVV.

This chain uses TRBV7-9 with TRBJ1-5, with no clear D. Germline V gives CDR1 SEHNR, CDR2 FQNEAQ (reference sequence). The ends were cut back, 1 base at V and 5 bases at J, with 6 bases in the middle. The CDR3 loop spans 13 amino acids. The DNA of the CDR3 is TGTGCCAGCAGCTTAGGTCCCGATCAGCCCCAGCATTTT. This encodes CASSLGPDQPQHF. The variable domain in full, with the rest retrieved from reference TRBV7-9 and TRBJ1-5, is DTGVSQNPRHKITKRGQNVTFRCDPISEHNRLYWYRQTLGQGPEFLTYFQNEAQLEKSRLLSDRFSAERPKGSFSTLEIQRTEQGDSAMYLCASSLGPDQPQHFGDGTRLSIL.

The V call is TRBV6-5, the J call TRBJ1-6, with 7 bases lining up with TRBD1. The ends lost 5 bases at V and 10 bases at J; junction bases unmatched: 8. Germline V gene data show CDR1 as MNHEY and CDR2 as SVGAGI. This CDR3 region has 14 residues. CDR3 protein: CASSTGTVMSPLHF. The CDR3 DNA reads TGTGCCAGCAGTACCGGGACAGTCATGTCACCCCTCCACTTT.

The rearrangement links TRBV3-1 (or the pseudogene TRBV3-2) to TRBJ1-4; a weak D match, TRBD1 (6 bases). The CDR3 is 14 amino acids. V gave up 3 bases and J gave up 3 bases, with 8 bases separating them. Germline V gives CDR1 LGHDT, CDR2 YNNKEL (reference sequence). The CDR3 here is CASSHRGSNEKLFF. As DNA, the CDR3 is TGTGCCAGCAGCCACAGGGGATCTAATGAAAAACTGTTTTTT.

The rearrangement uses TRBV9 and TRBJ1-1; D unresolved. The CDR3 spans 16 residues. Germline CDR1 reads SGDLS; CDR2 reads YYNGEE. The germline V and J ends were trimmed by 0 bases and 2 bases, with 14 bases remaining between them. This CDR3 reads CASSVGADRSNTEAFF. The DNA for the CDR3 is TGTGCCAGCAGCGTAGGTGCGGACCGAAGTAACACTGAAGCTTTCTTT.

The gene calls are TRBV30 and TRBJ1-2, with D unclear. This CDR3 contains 13 residues. V was trimmed by 2 bases and J by 5 bases, leaving 12 bases between them. Germline CDR1 is GTSNPN and CDR2 is SVGIG (reference sequence). CDR3 region: CAWSLVGPYGYTF. CDR3 coding DNA: TGTGCCTGGAGTTTAGTAGGGCCTTATGGCTACACCTTC.

The chain has TRBV15 and TRBJ1-4; no definite D call. The CDR3 covers 14 residues. Germline values: CDR1 LNHNV, CDR2 YYDKDF (reference sequence). Trimming removed 0 bases at V and 7 bases at J, with 9 bases between. In nucleotides, the CDR3 is TGTGCCACCAGCAGAGATACACGCCTTGAAAAACTGTTTTTT. Translation: CATSRDTRLEKLFF.

This chain uses TRBV24-1 with TRBJ1-2; TRBD1 matches 7 bases. In germline, CDR1 is KGHDR, CDR2 SFDVKD. This CDR3 spans 16 amino acids. V was pared by 4 bases and J by 8 bases, with 15 bases of the junction left unmatched. In nucleotides, the CDR3 is TGTGCCACCAGTGACACCTCGGAACAGGGGATTAAGGGCTACACCTTC. Its translation: CATSDTSEQGIKGYTF.

The chain uses TRBV19 and TRBJ1-5, with 7 bases aligning to TRBD1. The germline gives CDR1 LNHDA, CDR2 SQIVND (reference sequence). The CDR3 extends over 13 amino acids. Trimming took 8 bases from V and 2 from J; bases not matched to a gene: 3. Here the CDR3 reads CASGGTGNQPQHF. The CDR3 DNA follows: TGTGCCAGTGGTGGGACAGGCAATCAGCCCCAGCATTTT.

The chain is built from TRBV27 and TRBJ1-5, with a tentative D call TRBD1 (6 bases). Germline-derived CDR1 and CDR2 are MNHEY and SMNVEV (reference sequence). V lost 3 bases and J 10 bases, leaving 16 bases between the germline ends. The CDR3 is 14 amino acids. CDR3 sequence (DNA): TGTGCCAGCAGTTTTGCAGGGGTCGGAGCCCCCCAGCATTTT. It encodes CASSFAGVGAPQHF.

The chain couples TRBV14 to TRBJ2-5, with 7 bases matching TRBD1. Germline V CDR1 and CDR2: SGHDN, FVKESK. The V segment lost 1 base and the J segment 5 bases; nucleotides outside the gene matches: 16. This CDR3 is 18 amino acids long. CDR3 loop: CASSQGPTGRGYEETQYF. The CDR3 DNA reads TGTGCCAGCAGCCAAGGGCCGACAGGGAGAGGGTATGAGGAGACCCAGTACTTC.

The chain uses TRBV21-1 and TRBJ2-2; TRBD2, as called in the table, went unchecked against the DNA. TRBV21-1 is a pseudogene. The CDR3 consists of 14 residues. The CDR3 coding sequence is TGTGCCAGCAGCACCCCTTCGGACACCGGGGAGCTGTTTTTT. Its protein product is CASSTPSDTGELFF.

This clone was observed a few times. This sequence joins TRBV4-1 and TRBJ1-1; no clear D gene. Germline values: CDR1 MGHRA, CDR2 YSYEKL. The CDR3 is 15 residues long. The V end was cut by 1 base, the J end by 7 bases, with 16 bases between. The CDR3 is CASSQVLSLSGEAFF. The CDR3 DNA is TGCGCCAGCAGCCAAGTCCTCAGCCTCTCCGGTGAAGCTTTCTTT.

V usage is TRBV27 and J usage is TRBJ1-6; tentative D call: TRBD1 (5 bases). V lost 4 bases and J 5 bases, leaving 9 bases between the germline ends. CDR3 size: 14 residues. The V gene's germline CDR1 is MNHEY and CDR2 SMNVEV (reference sequence). The CDR3 spells CASSSPGNNSPLHF. CDR3 DNA: TGTGCCAGCAGTTCTCCAGGGAATAATTCACCCCTCCACTTT.

The rearrangement joins TRBV2 to TRBJ1-5; D is unresolved. Between the trimmed V and J ends, which lost 4 bases and 6 bases, there was a span of 7 bases. The germline CDR1 and CDR2 sequences are SNHLY and FYNNEI. The CDR3 is made up of 12 amino acids. This CDR3 is CASSVGFQPQHF. The CDR3 DNA reads TGTGCCAGCAGTGTAGGGTTTCAGCCCCAGCATTTT.